This TCR beta chain was retrieved from a study of neurological immune-mediated disorders. Points from the study as a whole: The most TCR clonal expansion was seen in HTLV-1-associated myelopathy, and the least was seen in multiple sclerosis, which fell below healthy controls.

This clonotype was counted ten times or more. Its antigen is currently unknown. Germline-derived CDR1 and CDR2 are SGHRS and YFSETQ. The V end lost 5 bases, the J end lost 5 bases, and 11 bases lay between the germline ends. The CDR3 sequence is 13 residues long. cDNA was made by 5'RACE with 10-nucleotide random UMIs. MiXCR was run by TCRdb on the 5' RACE reads, yielding one entry per CDR3 protein. The data show 55,000 to 75,000 distinct CDR3 sequences, roughly 13% seen once. Time point given: longitudinal time-point 1 (baseline). The gene calls are TRBV5-1 and TRBJ2-1; D might be TRBD1 or TRBD2, each matching 6 bases. The TCR comes from a female donor with HTLV-1-associated myelopathy (HAM/TSP). The source material was PBMCs. Here the CDR3 DNA reads TGCGCCAGCAGTGAGGGGGGTAACAATGAGCAGTTCTTC. Protein: CASSEGGNNEQFF.